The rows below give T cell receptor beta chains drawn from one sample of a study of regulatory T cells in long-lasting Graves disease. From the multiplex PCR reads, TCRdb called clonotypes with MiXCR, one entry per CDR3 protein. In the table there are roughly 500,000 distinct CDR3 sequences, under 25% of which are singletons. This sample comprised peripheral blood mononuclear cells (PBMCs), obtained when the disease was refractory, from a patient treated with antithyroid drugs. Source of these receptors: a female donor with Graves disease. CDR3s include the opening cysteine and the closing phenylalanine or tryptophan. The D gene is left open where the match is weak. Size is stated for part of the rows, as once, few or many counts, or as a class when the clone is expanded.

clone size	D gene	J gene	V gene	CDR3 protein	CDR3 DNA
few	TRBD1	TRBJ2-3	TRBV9	CASSLGQGATDTQYF	TGCGCCAGCAGCTTGGGGCAGGGGGCAACAGATACGCAGTATTTT
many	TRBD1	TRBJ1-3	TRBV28	CASSLYPGGNTIYF	TGTGCCAGCAGTTTATATCCAGGGGGCAACACCATATATTTT
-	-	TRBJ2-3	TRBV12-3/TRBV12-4	CASSSSDTQYF	TGTGCCAGCAGCTCTTCAGATACGCAGTATTTT
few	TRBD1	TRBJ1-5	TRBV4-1	CASSHTTGVNQPQHF	TGCGCCAGCAGCCATACTACAGGGGTAAATCAGCCCCAGCATTTT
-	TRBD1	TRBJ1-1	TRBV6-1	CASSLQGARMNTEAFF	TGTGCCAGCAGTCTGCAGGGGGCGAGGATGAACACTGAAGCTTTCTTT
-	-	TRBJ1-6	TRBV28	CASSLSSRAFTLHF	TGTGCCAGCAGTTTGTCCAGCCGGGCTTTTACCCTCCACTTT
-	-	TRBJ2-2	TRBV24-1	CATSDPAGPGELFF	TGTGCCACCAGTGATCCGGCAGGCCCGGGGGAGCTGTTTTTT
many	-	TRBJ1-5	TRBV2	CASSAGMTANQPQHF	TGTGCCAGCAGTGCCGGGATGACGGCCAATCAGCCCCAGCATTTT
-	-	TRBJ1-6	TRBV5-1	CASSFTQADNSPLHF	TGCGCCAGCAGCTTTACACAGGCCGATAATTCACCCCTCCACTTT
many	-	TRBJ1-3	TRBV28	CASSLDVDWPGNTIYF	TGTGCCAGCAGTTTAGATGTGGATTGGCCTGGAAACACCATATATTTT
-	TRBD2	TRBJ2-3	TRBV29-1	CSVVGTNPSTDTQYF	TGCAGCGTTGTGGGGACTAATCCTAGCACAGATACGCAGTATTTT
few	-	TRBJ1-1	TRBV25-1	CASSASEVEAFF	TGTGCCAGCAGTGCCTCGGAGGTAGAAGCTTTCTTT
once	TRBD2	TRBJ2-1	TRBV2	CASSSPQLAGGIQDPYNEQFF	TGTGCCAGCAGTTCCCCCCAACTAGCGGGAGGGATCCAGGACCCCTACAATGAGCAGTTCTTC
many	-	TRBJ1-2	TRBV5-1	CASSLGAGSNYGYTF	TGCGCCAGCAGCTTGGGGGCCGGTTCTAACTATGGCTACACCTTC
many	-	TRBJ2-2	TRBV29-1	CSGEGSGELFF	TGCAGCGGTGAGGGGTCCGGGGAGCTGTTTTTT
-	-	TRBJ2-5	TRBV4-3	CASSQDRDPRETQYF	TGCGCCAGCAGCCAAGATCGCGACCCGCGGGAGACCCAGTACTTC
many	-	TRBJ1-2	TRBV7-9	CASSSEQGNSYGYTF	TGTGCCAGCAGCTCGGAACAGGGAAACTCCTATGGCTACACCTTC
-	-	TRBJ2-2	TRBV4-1	CASSHPGTGNTGELFF	TGCGCCAGCAGCCATCCAGGGACGGGGAACACCGGGGAGCTGTTTTTT
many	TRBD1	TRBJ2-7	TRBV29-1	CSVESGQGYEQYF	TGCAGCGTTGAGTCGGGACAGGGGTACGAGCAGTACTTC
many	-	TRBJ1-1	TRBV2	CASSEVRQDLNTEAFF	TGTGCCAGCAGTGAAGTTCGACAGGATTTGAACACTGAAGCTTTCTTT
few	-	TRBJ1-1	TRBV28	CAGSLYTAQEAFF	TGTGCCGGCAGTCTGTACACCGCCCAGGAAGCTTTCTTT
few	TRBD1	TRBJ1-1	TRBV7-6	CASSPGQPGNTEAFF	TGTGCCAGCAGCCCGGGACAGCCTGGGAACACTGAAGCTTTCTTT
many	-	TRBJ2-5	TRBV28	CASSLVLQETQYF	TGTGCCAGCAGTTTAGTACTCCAAGAGACCCAGTACTTC
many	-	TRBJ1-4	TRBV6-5	CASSSQDGVEKLFF	TGTGCCAGCAGTTCACAAGACGGTGTTGAAAAACTGTTTTTT
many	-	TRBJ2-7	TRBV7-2	CASSFFPGGSYEQYF	TGTGCCAGCAGCTTTTTCCCTGGCGGTTCCTACGAGCAGTACTTC
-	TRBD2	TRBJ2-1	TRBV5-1	CASSLALAANNEQFF	TGCGCCAGCAGCTTAGCACTAGCGGCCAACAATGAGCAGTTCTTC
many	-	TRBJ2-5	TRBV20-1	CSATPEETQYF	TGCAGTGCTACGCCCGAAGAGACCCAGTACTTC
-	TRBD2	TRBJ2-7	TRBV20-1	CSAFSGRAIEQYF	TGCAGTGCTTTTAGCGGGAGGGCTATCGAGCAGTACTTC
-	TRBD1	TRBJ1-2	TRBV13	CASSLAGPLLAGGDYGYTF	TGTGCCAGCAGCTTAGCGGGCCCGCTGCTCGCAGGGGGCGACTATGGCTACACCTTC
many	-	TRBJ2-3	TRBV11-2	CASSPEPLLPADTQYF	TGTGCCAGCAGCCCCGAGCCGCTACTTCCCGCAGATACGCAGTATTTT
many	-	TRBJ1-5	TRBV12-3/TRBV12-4	CASSLKGRGQPQHF	TGTGCCAGCAGTTTGAAAGGGAGAGGACAGCCCCAGCATTTT
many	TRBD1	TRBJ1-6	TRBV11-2	CASSLDQGANSPLHF	TGTGCCAGCAGCTTAGATCAGGGGGCGAATTCACCCCTCCACTTT
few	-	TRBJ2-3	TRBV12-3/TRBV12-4	CASSLTSTDTQYF	TGTGCCAGCAGTTTAACTAGCACAGATACGCAGTATTTT
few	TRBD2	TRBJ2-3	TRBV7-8	CASSLASGRADTQYF	TGTGCCAGCAGCTTAGCTAGCGGGAGGGCAGATACGCAGTATTTT
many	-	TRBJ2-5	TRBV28	CASSLQGWQTQYF	TGTGCCAGCAGTTTACAGGGCTGGCAGACCCAGTACTTC
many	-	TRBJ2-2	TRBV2	CASSGGELFF	TGTGCCAGCAGCGGGGGGGAGCTGTTTTTT
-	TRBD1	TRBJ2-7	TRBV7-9	CASSPTGLTYEQYF	TGTGCCAGCAGCCCGACAGGGTTGACCTACGAGCAGTACTTC
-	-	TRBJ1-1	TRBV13	CASSLPSRGTEAFF	TGTGCCAGCAGCTTACCCTCTAGGGGCACTGAAGCTTTCTTT
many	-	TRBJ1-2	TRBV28	CASSFGGGYTF	TGTGCCAGCAGTTTTGGGGGAGGCTACACCTTC
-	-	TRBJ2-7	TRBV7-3	CASSLKGERYPYEQYF	TGTGCCAGCAGCTTAAAAGGGGAGCGGTACCCCTACGAGCAGTACTTC
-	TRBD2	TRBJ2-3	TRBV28	CASTRGTSGSRDQDTQYF	TGTGCCAGCACCCGGGGGACTAGCGGGAGTCGTGACCAAGATACGCAGTATTTT
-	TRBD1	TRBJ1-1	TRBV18	CASSPENRGRNTEAFF	TGTGCCAGCTCACCCGAAAACAGGGGGCGGAACACTGAAGCTTTCTTT
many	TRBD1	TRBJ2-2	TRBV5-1	CASSSQTGNTGELFF	TGCGCCAGCAGCAGCCAGACAGGGAATACCGGGGAGCTGTTTTTT
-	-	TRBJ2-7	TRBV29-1	CSVRGHEQYF	TGCAGCGTTCGCGGGCACGAGCAGTACTTC
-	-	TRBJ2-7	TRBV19	CASSIMGSSYEQYF	TGTGCCAGTAGTATTATGGGAAGCTCCTACGAGCAGTACTTC
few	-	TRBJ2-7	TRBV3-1	CASSQGTARSYEQYF	TGTGCCAGCAGCCAAGGGACTGCCCGCTCCTACGAGCAGTACTTC
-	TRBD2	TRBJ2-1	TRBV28	CASSLSGAGYEQFF	TGTGCCAGCAGCCTGAGCGGGGCGGGCTATGAGCAGTTCTTC
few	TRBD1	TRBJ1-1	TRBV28	CASSPTSTGRTEAFF	TGTGCCAGCAGTCCAACCTCGACAGGGCGGACTGAAGCTTTCTTT
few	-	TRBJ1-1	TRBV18	CASSSYGAIEAFF	TGTGCCAGCTCATCATACGGGGCGATTGAAGCTTTCTTT
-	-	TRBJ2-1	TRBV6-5	CASSYSLVNEQFF	TGTGCCAGCAGTTATTCACTAGTCAATGAGCAGTTCTTC
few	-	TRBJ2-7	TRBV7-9	CASSLAVGDSEQYF	TGTGCCAGCAGCTTAGCAGTGGGAGACTCCGAGCAGTACTTC
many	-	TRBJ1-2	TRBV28	CASSLNGGTYGYTF	TGTGCCAGCAGTTTGAATGGGGGGACCTATGGCTACACCTTC
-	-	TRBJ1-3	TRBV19	CASSPFGGSGNTIYF	TGTGCCAGTAGTCCCTTCGGGGGCTCTGGAAACACCATATATTTT
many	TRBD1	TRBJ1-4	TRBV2	CASSETGGATNEKLFF	TGTGCCAGCAGTGAAACAGGGGGCGCAACTAATGAAAAACTGTTTTTT
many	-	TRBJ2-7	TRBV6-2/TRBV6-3	CASSEYDTSYEQYF	TGTGCCAGCAGTGAATATGATACCTCCTACGAGCAGTACTTC